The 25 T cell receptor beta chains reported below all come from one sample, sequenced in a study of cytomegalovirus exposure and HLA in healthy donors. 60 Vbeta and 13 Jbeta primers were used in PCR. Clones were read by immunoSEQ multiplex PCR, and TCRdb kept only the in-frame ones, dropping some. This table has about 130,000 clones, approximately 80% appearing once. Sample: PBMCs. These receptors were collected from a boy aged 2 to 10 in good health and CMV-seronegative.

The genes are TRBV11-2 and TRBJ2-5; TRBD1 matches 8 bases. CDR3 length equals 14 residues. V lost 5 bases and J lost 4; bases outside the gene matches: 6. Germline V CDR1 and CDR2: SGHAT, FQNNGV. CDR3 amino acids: CASSPRQGRETQYF. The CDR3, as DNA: TGTGCCAGCAGCCCCCGACAGGGGAGAGAGACCCAGTACTTC. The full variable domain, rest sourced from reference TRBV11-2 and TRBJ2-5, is EAGVAQSPRYKIIEKRQSVAFWCNPISGHATLYWYQQILGQGPKLLIQFQNNGVVDDSQLPKDRFSAERLKGVDSTLKIQPAKLEDSAVYLCASSPRQGRETQYFGPGTRLLVL.

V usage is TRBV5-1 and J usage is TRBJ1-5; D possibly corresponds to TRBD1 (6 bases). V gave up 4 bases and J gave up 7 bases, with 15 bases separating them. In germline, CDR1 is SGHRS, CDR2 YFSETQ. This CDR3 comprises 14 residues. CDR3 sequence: CASSPRGGQQPQHF. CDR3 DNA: TGCGCCAGCAGCCCTCGGGGGGGGCAGCAGCCCCAGCATTTT.

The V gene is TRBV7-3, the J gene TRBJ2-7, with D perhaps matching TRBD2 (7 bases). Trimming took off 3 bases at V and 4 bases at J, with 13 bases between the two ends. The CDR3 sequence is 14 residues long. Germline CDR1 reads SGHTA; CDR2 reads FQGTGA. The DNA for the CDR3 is TGTGCCAGCAGCTTTGGGGGGGGCGATTACGAGCAGTACTTC. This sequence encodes CASSFGGGDYEQYF.

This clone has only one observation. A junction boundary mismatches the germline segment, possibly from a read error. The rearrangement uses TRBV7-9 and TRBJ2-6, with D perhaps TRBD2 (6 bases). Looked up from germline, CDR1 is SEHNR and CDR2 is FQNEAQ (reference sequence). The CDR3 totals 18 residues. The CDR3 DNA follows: TGTTCCAGCAGCTTAGATCAGCCCTCGGGGGCTGGGGCCAACGTCCTGACTTTC. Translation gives CSSSLDQPSGAGANVLTF. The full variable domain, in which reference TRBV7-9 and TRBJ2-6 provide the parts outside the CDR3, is DTGVSQNPRHKITKRGQNVTFRCDPISEHNRLYWYRQTLGQGPEFLTYFQNEAQLEKSRLLSDRFSAERPKGSFSTLEIQRTEQGDSAMYLCSSSLDQPSGAGANVLTFGAGSRLTVL.

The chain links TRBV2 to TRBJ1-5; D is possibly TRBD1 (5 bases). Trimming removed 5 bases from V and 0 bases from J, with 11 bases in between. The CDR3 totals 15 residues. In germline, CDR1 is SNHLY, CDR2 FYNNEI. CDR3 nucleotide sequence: TGTGCCAGCAGTTCGACAGAAAATAGCAATCAGCCCCAGCATTTT. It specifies CASSSTENSNQPQHF.

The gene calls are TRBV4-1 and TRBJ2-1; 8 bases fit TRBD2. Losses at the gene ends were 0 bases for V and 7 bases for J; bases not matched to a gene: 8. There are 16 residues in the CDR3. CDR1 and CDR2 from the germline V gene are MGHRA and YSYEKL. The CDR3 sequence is CASSQDGAGGRNEQFF. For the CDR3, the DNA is TGCGCCAGCAGCCAAGATGGGGCGGGGGGACGAAATGAGCAGTTCTTC.

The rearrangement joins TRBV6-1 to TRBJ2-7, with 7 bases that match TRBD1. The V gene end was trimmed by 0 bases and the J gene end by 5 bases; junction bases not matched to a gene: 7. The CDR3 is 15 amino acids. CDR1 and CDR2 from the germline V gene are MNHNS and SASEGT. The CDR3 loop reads CASSEAMGQRHEQYV. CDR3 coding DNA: TGTGCCAGCAGTGAAGCTATGGGACAGCGCCACGAGCAGTACGTC.

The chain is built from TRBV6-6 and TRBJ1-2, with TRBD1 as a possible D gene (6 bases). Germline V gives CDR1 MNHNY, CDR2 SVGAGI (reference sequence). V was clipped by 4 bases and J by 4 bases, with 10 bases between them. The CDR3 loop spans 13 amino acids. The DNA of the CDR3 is TGTGCCAGCAGTTCAACAGGGATCTATGGCTACACCTTC. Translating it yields CASSSTGIYGYTF.

In DNA form, the CDR3 reads TGCGCCAGCAGCTTGGTTCCTACCGCCACCCTCCACTTT. It yields the protein CASSLVPTATLHF. The V call is TRBV5-1, the J call TRBJ1-6, with D uncertain. V lost 0 bases to trimming and J lost 14 bases, with 12 bases between them. Germline V gives CDR1 SGHRS, CDR2 YFSETQ. This CDR3 contains 13 residues.

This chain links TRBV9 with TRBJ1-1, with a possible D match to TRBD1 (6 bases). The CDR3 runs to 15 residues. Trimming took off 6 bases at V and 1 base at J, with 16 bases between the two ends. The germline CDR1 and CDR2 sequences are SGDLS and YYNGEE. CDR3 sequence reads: CASTRGRTGNTEAFF. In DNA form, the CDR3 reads TGTGCCAGCACCAGGGGCCGGACGGGGAACACTGAAGCTTTCTTT.

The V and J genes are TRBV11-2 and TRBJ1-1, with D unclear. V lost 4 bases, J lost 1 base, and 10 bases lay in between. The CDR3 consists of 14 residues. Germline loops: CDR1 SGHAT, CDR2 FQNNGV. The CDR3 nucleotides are TGTGCCAGCAGCTCCCAGAGAGGGAACACTGAAGCTTTCTTT. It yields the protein CASSSQRGNTEAFF.

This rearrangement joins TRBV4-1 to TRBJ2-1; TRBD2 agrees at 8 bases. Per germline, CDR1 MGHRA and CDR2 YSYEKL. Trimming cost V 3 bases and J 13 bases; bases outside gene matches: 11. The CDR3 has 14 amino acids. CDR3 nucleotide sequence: TGCGCCAGCAGCCATGTTGGACTAGCTGTTAGACAGTTCTTC. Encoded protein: CASSHVGLAVRQFF.

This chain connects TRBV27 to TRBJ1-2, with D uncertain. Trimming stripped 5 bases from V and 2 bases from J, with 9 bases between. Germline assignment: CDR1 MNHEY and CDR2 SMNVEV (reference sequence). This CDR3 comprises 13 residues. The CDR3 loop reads CASSPPRNYGYTF. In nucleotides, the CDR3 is TGTGCCAGCAGTCCCCCCAGAAACTATGGCTACACCTTC.

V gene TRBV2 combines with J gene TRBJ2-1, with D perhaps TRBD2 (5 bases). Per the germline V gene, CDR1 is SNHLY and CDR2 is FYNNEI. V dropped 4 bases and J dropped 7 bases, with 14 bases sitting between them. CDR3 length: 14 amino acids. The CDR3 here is CASSAWTGGNEQFF. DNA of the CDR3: TGTGCCAGCAGTGCCTGGACTGGTGGGAATGAGCAGTTCTTC.

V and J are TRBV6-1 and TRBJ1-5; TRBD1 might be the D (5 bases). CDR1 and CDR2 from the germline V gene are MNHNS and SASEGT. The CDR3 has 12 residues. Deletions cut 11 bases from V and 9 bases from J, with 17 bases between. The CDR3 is CAWGGEVGPQHF. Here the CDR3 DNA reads TGTGCCTGGGGCGGTGAAGTAGGGCCCCAGCATTTT.

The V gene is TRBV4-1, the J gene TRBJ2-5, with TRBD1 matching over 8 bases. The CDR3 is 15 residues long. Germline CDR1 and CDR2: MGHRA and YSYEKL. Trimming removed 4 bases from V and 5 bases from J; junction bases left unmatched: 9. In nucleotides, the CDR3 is TGCGCCAGCAGCCCGCTGGCAGGGGGCCGGGAGACCCAGTACTTC. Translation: CASSPLAGGRETQYF.

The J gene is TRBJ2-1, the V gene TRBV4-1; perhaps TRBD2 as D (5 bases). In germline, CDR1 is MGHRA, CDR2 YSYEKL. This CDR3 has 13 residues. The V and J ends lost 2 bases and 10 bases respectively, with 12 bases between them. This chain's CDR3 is CASSQPPGLEQFF. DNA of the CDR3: TGCGCCAGCAGCCAACCCCCGGGATTAGAGCAGTTCTTC.

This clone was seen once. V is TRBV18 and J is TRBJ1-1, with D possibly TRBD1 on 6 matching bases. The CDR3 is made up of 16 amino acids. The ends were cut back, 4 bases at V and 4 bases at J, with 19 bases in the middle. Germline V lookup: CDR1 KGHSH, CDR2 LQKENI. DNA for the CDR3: TGTGCCAGCTCACGGGGCCACACAGGGAGTGTCACTGAAGCTTTCTTT. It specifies CASSRGHTGSVTEAFF.

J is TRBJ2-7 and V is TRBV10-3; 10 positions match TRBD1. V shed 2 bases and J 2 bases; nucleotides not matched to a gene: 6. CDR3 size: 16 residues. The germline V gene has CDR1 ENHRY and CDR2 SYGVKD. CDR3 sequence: CAISETPTGGPYEQYF. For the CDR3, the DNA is TGTGCCATCAGTGAGACCCCGACAGGGGGCCCCTACGAGCAGTACTTC.

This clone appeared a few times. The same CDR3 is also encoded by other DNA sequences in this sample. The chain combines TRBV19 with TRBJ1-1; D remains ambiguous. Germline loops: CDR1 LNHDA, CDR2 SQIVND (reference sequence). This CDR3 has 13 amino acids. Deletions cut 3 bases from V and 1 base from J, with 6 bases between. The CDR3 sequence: CASSINSNTEAFF. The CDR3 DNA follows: TGTGCCAGTAGTATCAACTCGAACACTGAAGCTTTCTTT.

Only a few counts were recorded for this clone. The CDR3, as DNA: TGTGCCAGCAGCGCAACTAGTACCTCCTACAATGAGCAGTTCTTC. Translating it yields CASSATSTSYNEQFF. This sequence joins TRBV9 and TRBJ2-1, with a tentative D call TRBD2 (5 bases). The CDR3 runs to 15 residues. V was shortened by 3 bases and J by 0 bases, with 10 bases between the two germline ends. The germline gives CDR1 SGDLS, CDR2 YYNGEE.

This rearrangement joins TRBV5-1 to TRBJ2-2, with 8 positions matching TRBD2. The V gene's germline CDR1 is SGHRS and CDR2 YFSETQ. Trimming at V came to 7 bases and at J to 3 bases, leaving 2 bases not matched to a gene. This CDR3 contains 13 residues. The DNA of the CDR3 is TGCGCCAGCGGGCGGGGGGACACCGGGGAGCTGTTTTTT. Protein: CASGRGDTGELFF.

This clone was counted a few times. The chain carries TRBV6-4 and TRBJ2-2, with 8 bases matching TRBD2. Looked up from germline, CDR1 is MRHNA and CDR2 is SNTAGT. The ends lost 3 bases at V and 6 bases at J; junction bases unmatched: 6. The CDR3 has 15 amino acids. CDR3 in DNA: TGTGCCAGCAGTGAGATTGCGGGAGGTTCCGGGGAGCTGTTTTTT. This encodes CASSEIAGGSGELFF.

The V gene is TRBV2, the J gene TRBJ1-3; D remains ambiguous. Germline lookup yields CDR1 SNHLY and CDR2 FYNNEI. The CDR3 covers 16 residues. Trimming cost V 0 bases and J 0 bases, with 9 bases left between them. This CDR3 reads CASSEAAALSGNTIYF. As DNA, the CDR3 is TGTGCCAGCAGTGAAGCAGCCGCCCTCTCTGGAAACACCATATATTTT.

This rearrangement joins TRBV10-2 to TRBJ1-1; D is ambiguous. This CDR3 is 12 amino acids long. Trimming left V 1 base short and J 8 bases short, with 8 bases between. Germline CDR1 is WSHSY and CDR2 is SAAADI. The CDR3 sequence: CASSEYRQEAFF. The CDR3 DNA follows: TGCGCCAGCAGTGAGTACAGACAAGAAGCTTTCTTT.